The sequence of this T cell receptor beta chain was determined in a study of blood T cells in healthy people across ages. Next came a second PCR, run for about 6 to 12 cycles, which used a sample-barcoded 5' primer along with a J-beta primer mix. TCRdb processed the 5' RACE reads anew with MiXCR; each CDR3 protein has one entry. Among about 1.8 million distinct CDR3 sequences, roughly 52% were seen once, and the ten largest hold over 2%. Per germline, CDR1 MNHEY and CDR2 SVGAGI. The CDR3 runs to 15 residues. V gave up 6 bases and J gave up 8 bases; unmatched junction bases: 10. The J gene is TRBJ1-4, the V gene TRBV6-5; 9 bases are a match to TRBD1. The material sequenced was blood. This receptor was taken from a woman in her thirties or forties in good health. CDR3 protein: CASRPGQGYEEKLFF. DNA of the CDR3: TGTGCCAGCAGACCCGGACAGGGGTACGAGGAAAAACTGTTTTTT.